These 22 T cell receptor beta chains were sequenced from one sample in a study of T cells in Graves' hyperthyroidism and ophthalmopathy. The source material, RNA transcripts, was used to amplify TCR beta CDR3 regions. First-round RT-PCR with HTBI primers amplified the TCR CDR3 region. Each CDR3 protein gets one entry after TCRdb re-called the multiplex PCR reads with MiXCR. The sample consists of fewer than 750,000 distinct CDR3 sequences, about 14% of them appearing once. Sequences were obtained from blood. The receptors originated from a woman in her thirties or forties with Graves' ophthalmopathy.

Note on this clonotype: This may stem from a read error, because a much larger clone lies one nucleotide away. This chain joins TRBV2 and TRBJ2-2; perhaps TRBD2 as D (5 bases). The germline V gene has CDR1 SNHLY and CDR2 FYNNEI. The CDR3 runs to 15 residues. Trimming took off 2 bases at V and 0 bases at J, with 7 bases between the two ends. The CDR3 nucleotides read TGTGCCAGCAGTGAACAAGCGGCGAACACCGGGGAGCTGTTTTTT. Protein sequence: CASSEQAANTGELFF.

The chain combines TRBV15 with TRBJ1-3; D gene ambiguous. The V and J ends lost 3 bases and 0 bases respectively, with 3 bases between them. CDR1 is LNHNV, CDR2 YYDKDF, per germline (reference sequence). The CDR3 consists of 13 residues. The CDR3 loop is CATSRVSGNTIYF. CDR3 DNA: TGTGCCACCAGCAGGGTCTCTGGAAACACCATATATTTT.

To note about this clonotype: The junction departs from the called germline gene at one end, perhaps through a read error. The rearrangement joins TRBV6-2 or TRBV6-3 to TRBJ2-1, with 9 bases fitting TRBD2. Germline CDR1 is MNHEY and CDR2 is SVGEGT. The length of the CDR3 is 18 residues. The CDR3 loop reads CASSFAAASGKVYNEQFF. Written as DNA, the CDR3 is TGCGCCAGCAGTTTCGCAGCCGCTAGCGGGAAAGTCTACAATGAGCAGTTCTTC.

This clonotype was recorded a few times. This chain uses TRBV12-3 or TRBV12-4 with TRBJ2-5; D possibly matches TRBD1 or TRBD2 (5 bases each). The CDR3 has 19 residues. V was cut by 4 bases and J by 4 bases, with 28 bases left in between. The CDR3 protein is CASSWTRDPPEPSGETQYF. CDR3 nucleotide sequence: TGTGCCAGCAGTTGGACCCGGGACCCACCGGAACCAAGCGGAGAGACCCAGTACTTC.

This clonotype has a count of ten or more. The gene calls are TRBV2 and TRBJ2-2; a weak D match, TRBD2 (6 bases). The CDR3 runs 17 residues. V lost 6 bases and J 0 bases, leaving 17 bases between the germline ends. Germline CDR1 SNHLY, CDR2 FYNNEI. CDR3 residues: CASRGRTSLSNTGELFF. The CDR3 bases are TGTGCCAGCAGGGGGAGAACTAGCCTTTCGAACACCGGGGAGCTGTTTTTT.

This sequence joins TRBV27 and TRBJ1-5; weak D call: TRBD1 (6 bases). This CDR3 has 14 residues. Per germline, CDR1 MNHEY and CDR2 SMNVEV (reference sequence). V lost 6 bases and J lost 10, with 19 bases in between. In nucleotides, the CDR3 is TGTGCCAGCAGCCCCAGGGGAAAGTATGCACCCCAGCATTTT. Amino acids: CASSPRGKYAPQHF.

This clonotype was found many times. The rearrangement joins TRBV10-3 to TRBJ2-5; D perhaps matches TRBD1 (6 bases). The CDR3 covers 15 residues. Germline V gene data show CDR1 as ENHRY and CDR2 as SYGVKD. Between the trimmed V and J ends, which lost 8 bases and 3 bases, there was a span of 19 bases. CDR3 sequence (DNA): TGTGCCATCGGGCTGAGGGTGGGGGCTAAAGAGACCCAGTACTTC. Encoded protein: CAIGLRVGAKETQYF.

About this clonotype itself: This may stem from a read error, because a much larger clone lies one nucleotide away. The chain uses TRBV19 and TRBJ1-5, with D possibly matching TRBD1 (6 bases). V lost 7 bases to trimming and J lost 2 bases, with 12 bases between them. Germline V lookup: CDR1 LNHDA, CDR2 SQIVND (reference sequence). The CDR3 is 14 residues long. The CDR3 loop reads CASTMTGGNQPQHF. Here the CDR3 DNA reads TGTGCCAGTACCATGACAGGCGGCAATCAGCCCCAGCATTTT. The complete variable domain, with remaining parts taken from reference TRBV19 and TRBJ1-5, reads DGGITQSPKYLFRKEGQNVTLSCEQNLNHDAMYWYRQDPGQGLRLIYYSQIVNDFQKGDIAEGYSVSREKKESFPLTVTSAQKNPTAFYLCASTMTGGNQPQHFGDGTRLSIL.

This clonotype has at least ten counts. The chain uses TRBV29-1 and TRBJ1-1; D is uncertain. This CDR3 spans 12 amino acids. The V gene lost 7 bases and the J gene lost 3 bases, with 12 bases spanning the gap. The V gene's germline CDR1 is SQVTM and CDR2 ANQGSEA. In DNA form, the CDR3 reads TGCAGCGGCAGGCGGACGGACACTGAAGCTTTCTTT. As protein: CSGRRTDTEAFF.

This clonotype was seen at least ten times. The chain uses TRBV28 and TRBJ2-7; possible D gene TRBD1, 6 bases. CDR3 size: 14 residues. From germline, CDR1 is MDHEN and CDR2 SYDVKM. V was shortened by 1 base and J by 2 bases, with 9 bases between the two germline ends. The CDR3 is CASSLYREPYEQYF. DNA of the CDR3: TGTGCCAGCAGTTTATACAGGGAACCCTACGAGCAGTACTTC. Filled out from reference TRBV28 and TRBJ2-7, the complete variable domain reads DVKVTQSSRYLVKRTGEKVFLECVQDMDHENMFWYRQDPGLGLRLIYFSYDVKMKEKGDIPEGYSVSREKKERFSLILESASTNQTSMYLCASSLYREPYEQYFGPGTRLTVT.

This clonotype was counted at least ten times. The V call is TRBV11-2, the J call TRBJ2-7; no clear D. There are 13 residues in the CDR3. V was shortened by 4 bases and J by 6 bases, with 13 bases between the two germline ends. Germline values: CDR1 SGHAT, CDR2 FQNNGV. This CDR3 is CASSSDPMGEQYF. The DNA of the CDR3 is TGTGCCAGCAGCTCGGACCCAATGGGCGAGCAGTACTTC.

CDR3 sequence reads: CASSLIGRAPIPVYGYTF. CDR3 in DNA: TGTGCCAGCAGCTTGATTGGGAGGGCACCGATCCCCGTATATGGCTACACCTTC. This chain joins TRBV12-3 or TRBV12-4 and TRBJ1-2; D is undetermined. With 6 bases removed from V and 5 bases from J, the gap between germline ends came to 28 bases. The CDR3 totals 18 residues.

This clonotype has ten or more counts. In DNA form, the CDR3 reads TGTGCCAGCAGTACAGGGAATGAAAAACTGTTTTTT. It specifies CASSTGNEKLFF. The chain couples TRBV28 to TRBJ1-4, with D maybe TRBD1 (6 bases). Germline V CDR1 and CDR2: MDHEN, SYDVKM. Deletions cut 5 bases from V and 5 bases from J, with 6 bases between. CDR3 length equals 12 residues.

This clonotype occurred many times. The rearrangement links TRBV20-1 to TRBJ1-3; D perhaps matches TRBD1 (5 bases). Germline V gives CDR1 DFQATT, CDR2 SNEGSKA (reference sequence). Trimming took 3 bases from V and 0 from J, leaving 12 bases between them. The CDR3 runs to 15 residues. CDR3 in amino acids: CSARTAPFSGNTIYF. CDR3 in DNA: TGCAGTGCTAGGACAGCGCCTTTCTCTGGAAACACCATATATTTT.

This clonotype was observed at least ten times. The CDR3 bases are TGTGCCAGCAGCTTCGGTCCCCATAGCGGGAGTCCCGGGGAGCTGTTTTTT. Amino acid sequence: CASSFGPHSGSPGELFF. The V gene is TRBV11-1, the J gene TRBJ2-2; 9 bases are shared with TRBD2. This CDR3 is 17 amino acids long. V trimming: 3 bases; J trimming: 6 bases; junction bases outside the gene matches: 11. The germline V gene encodes CDR1 SGHAT and CDR2 FQDESV (reference sequence).

There are a few counts of this clonotype. V and J are TRBV6-1 and TRBJ2-5, with D maybe TRBD2 (6 bases). CDR1 and CDR2 (germline): MNHNS, SASEGT. V was pared by 5 bases and J by 2 bases, with 15 bases between. This CDR3 spans 15 amino acids. In nucleotides, the CDR3 is TGTGCCAGCAGTCGCTCCGATGGGGGGCAAGAGACCCAGTACTTC. Its protein is CASSRSDGGQETQYF.

This chain uses TRBV6-1 with TRBJ2-7; D not resolved. The ends were cut back, 2 bases at V and 3 bases at J, with 8 bases in the middle. Per germline, CDR1 MNHNS and CDR2 SASEGT. The CDR3 has 13 residues. The CDR3 sequence: CASSEQVNYEQYF. CDR3 DNA: TGTGCCAGCAGTGAACAGGTGAACTACGAGCAGTACTTC.

In its sample, this clonotype was seen many times. The chain is built from TRBV5-1 and TRBJ2-7, with 8 bases matching TRBD2. Germline CDR1 reads SGHRS; CDR2 reads YFSETQ. This CDR3 region has 15 residues. The junction had 7 bases not matched to a gene; V was cut back by 0 bases and J by 5 bases. CDR3 nucleotide sequence: TGCGCCAGCAGCTTGGGAAGCGGGAGTGGGAACGAGCAGTACTTC. Protein sequence: CASSLGSGSGNEQYF.

This clonotype was counted ten times or more. The chain couples TRBV28 to TRBJ2-7, with D tentatively TRBD2 (5 bases). The V gene's germline CDR1 is MDHEN and CDR2 SYDVKM. The CDR3 spans 16 residues. V was shortened by 6 bases and J by 3 bases, with 21 bases between the two germline ends. The CDR3 region is CASSPPGLPVNYEQYF. The CDR3 bases are TGTGCCAGCAGCCCACCCGGACTCCCGGTAAACTACGAGCAGTACTTC.

This clonotype was seen repeatedly, ten times or more. The CDR3 sequence: CASSIRAGGVNNYGYTF. For the CDR3, the DNA is TGTGCCAGTAGTATACGGGCGGGGGGAGTCAATAACTATGGCTACACCTTC. The chain employs TRBV19 and TRBJ1-2, with D perhaps TRBD1 (5 bases). V dropped 2 bases and J dropped 1 base, with 17 bases sitting between them. The germline gives CDR1 LNHDA, CDR2 SQIVND (reference sequence). This CDR3 comprises 17 residues.

Ten or more counts support this clonotype. This sequence joins TRBV6-5 and TRBJ1-1; D ambiguous. V gave up 8 bases and J gave up 0 bases, with 13 bases separating them. The CDR3 extends over 14 amino acids. The germline V gene encodes CDR1 MNHEY and CDR2 SVGAGI. The CDR3 bases are TGTGCCAGCTTAAGAGGGCTAATGAACACTGAAGCTTTCTTT. It is translated as CASLRGLMNTEAFF.

This clonotype was counted at least ten times. The rearrangement links TRBV7-2 to TRBJ2-7; D is possibly TRBD2 (5 bases). V gave up 6 bases and J gave up 4 bases, with 13 bases separating them. Looked up from germline, CDR1 is SGHTA and CDR2 is FQGNSA. The CDR3 consists of 13 residues. In DNA, the CDR3 is TGTGCCAGCAGTTCACGACGGGGTTACGAGCAGTACTTC. This gives the protein CASSSRRGYEQYF. Full variable domain (remainder filled in from reference TRBV7-2 and TRBJ2-7): GAGVSQSPSNKVTEKGKDVELRCDPISGHTALYWYRQSLGQGLEFLIYFQGNSAPDKSGLPSDRFSAERTGGSVSTLTIQRTQQEDSAVYLCASSSRRGYEQYFGPGTRLTVT.